This paragraph covers one TCR beta chain sequence. Antigen unknown. This sample is drawn from a study of cytomegalovirus exposure and HLA in healthy donors. The PCR employed 60 Vbeta primers together with 13 Jbeta primers. Assay used: immunoSEQ multiplex PCR; TCRdb lists only in-frame clones, some missing. The sample table sets out around 63,000 clones. Broader study findings: Some public TCRs appeared in many individuals, while most sequences were rare.

V lost 7 bases, J lost 0 bases, and 9 bases stayed unmatched. The CDR3 is 16 residues long. From germline, CDR1 is MDHEN and CDR2 SYDVKM. The specimen was PBMCs. The origin of this receptor is a woman between 25 and 40 years old in good health and CMV-seronegative. The chain uses TRBV28 and TRBJ2-1; 7 nucleotides match TRBD2. The CDR3 DNA reads as TGTGCCAGCACCTCCCCGTGGGGGGGCTCCTACAATGAGCAGTTCTTC. Translation: CASTSPWGGSYNEQFF.